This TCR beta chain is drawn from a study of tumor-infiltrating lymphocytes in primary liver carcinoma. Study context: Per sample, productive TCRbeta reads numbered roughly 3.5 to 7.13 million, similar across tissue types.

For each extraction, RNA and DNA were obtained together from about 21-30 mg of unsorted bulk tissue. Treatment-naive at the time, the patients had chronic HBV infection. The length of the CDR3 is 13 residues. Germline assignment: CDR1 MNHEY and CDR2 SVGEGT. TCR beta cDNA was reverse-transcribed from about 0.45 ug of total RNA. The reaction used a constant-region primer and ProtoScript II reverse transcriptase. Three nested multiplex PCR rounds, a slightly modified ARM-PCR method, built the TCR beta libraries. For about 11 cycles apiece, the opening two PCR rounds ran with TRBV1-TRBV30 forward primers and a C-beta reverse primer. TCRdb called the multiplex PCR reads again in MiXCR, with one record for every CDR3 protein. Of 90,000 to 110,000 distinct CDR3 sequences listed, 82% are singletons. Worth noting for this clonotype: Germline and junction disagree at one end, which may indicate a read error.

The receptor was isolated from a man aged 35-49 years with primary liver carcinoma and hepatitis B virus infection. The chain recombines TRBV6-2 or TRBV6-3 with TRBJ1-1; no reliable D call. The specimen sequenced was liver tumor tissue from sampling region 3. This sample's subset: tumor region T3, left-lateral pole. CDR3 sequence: CANSTPLRTEAFF. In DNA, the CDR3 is TGTGCCAACAGTACCCCCCTTCGTACTGAAGCTTTCTTT.